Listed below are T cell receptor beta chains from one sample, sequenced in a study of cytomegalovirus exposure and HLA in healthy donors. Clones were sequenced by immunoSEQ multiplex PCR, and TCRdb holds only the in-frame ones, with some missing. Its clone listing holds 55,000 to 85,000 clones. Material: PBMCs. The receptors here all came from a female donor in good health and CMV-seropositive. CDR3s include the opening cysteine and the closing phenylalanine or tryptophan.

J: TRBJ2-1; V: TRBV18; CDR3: CASSPPTRDRQFF
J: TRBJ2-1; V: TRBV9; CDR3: CASSAPSGRAINEQFF
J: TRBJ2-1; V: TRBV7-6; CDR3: CASSPWTSGGNEQFF
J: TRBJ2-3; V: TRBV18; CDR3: CASSGSSGGATDTQYF
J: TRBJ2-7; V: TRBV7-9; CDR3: CASSLGAGSSYEQYF
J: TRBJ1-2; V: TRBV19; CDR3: CASSFGQVYGYTF
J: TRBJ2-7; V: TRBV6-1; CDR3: CATLRGGSSYEQYF
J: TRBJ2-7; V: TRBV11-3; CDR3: CASSLVQGSYEQYF
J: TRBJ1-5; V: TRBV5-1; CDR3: CASSLEGHPNQPQHF
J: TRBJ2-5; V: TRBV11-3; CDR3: CASTNSGGAFETQYF
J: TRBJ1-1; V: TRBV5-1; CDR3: CASSLGGTGDPQAFF
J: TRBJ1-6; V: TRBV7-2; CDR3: CASSRDRGRESPLHF
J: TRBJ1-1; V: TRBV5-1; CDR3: CASSLWTPNTEAFF
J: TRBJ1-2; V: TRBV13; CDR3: CASSLAGTGKGYTF
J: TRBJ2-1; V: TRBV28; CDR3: CANRLGGSYNEQFF
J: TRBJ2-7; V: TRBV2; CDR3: CASRGPGQATEQYF
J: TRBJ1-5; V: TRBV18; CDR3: CASSHSGQGPPVGQPQHF
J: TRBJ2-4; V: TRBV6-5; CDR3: CASSYSRGGKNIQYF
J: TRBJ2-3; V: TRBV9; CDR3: CASSPYGLADTDTQYF
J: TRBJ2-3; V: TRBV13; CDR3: CASSPGHSTDTQYF
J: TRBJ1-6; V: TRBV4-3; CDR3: CASSQDLNRGGKTNSPLHF
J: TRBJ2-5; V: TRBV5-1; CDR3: CASSPGLAGGDQETQYF